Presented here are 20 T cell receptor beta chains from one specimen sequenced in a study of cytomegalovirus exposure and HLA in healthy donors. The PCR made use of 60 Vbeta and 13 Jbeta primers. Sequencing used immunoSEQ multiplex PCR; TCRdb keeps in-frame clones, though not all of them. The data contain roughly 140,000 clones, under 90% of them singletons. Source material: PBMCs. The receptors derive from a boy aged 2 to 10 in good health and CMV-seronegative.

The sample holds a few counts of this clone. For the CDR3, the DNA is TGCAGCGTTGATACTGGAAACACCATATATTTT. This gives the protein CSVDTGNTIYF. This chain connects TRBV29-1 to TRBJ1-3; D remains ambiguous. The CDR3 contains 11 residues. V lost 3 bases, J lost 2 bases, and 2 bases lay in between. Germline lookup yields CDR1 SQVTM and CDR2 ANQGSEA.

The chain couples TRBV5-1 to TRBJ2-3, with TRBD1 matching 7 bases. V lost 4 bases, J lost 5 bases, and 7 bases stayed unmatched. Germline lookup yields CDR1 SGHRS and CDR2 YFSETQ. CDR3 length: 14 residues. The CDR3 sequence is CASSPRGHEDTQYF. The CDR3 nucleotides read TGCGCCAGCAGCCCGAGGGGGCACGAAGATACGCAGTATTTT.

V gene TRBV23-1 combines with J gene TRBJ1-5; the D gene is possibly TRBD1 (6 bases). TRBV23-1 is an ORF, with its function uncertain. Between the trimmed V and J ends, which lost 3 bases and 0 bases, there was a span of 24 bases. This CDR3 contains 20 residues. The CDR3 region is CASSHGRWGARFFSNQPQHF. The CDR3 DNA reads TGCGCCAGCAGTCACGGGAGGTGGGGGGCCCGATTCTTTAGCAATCAGCCCCAGCATTTT.

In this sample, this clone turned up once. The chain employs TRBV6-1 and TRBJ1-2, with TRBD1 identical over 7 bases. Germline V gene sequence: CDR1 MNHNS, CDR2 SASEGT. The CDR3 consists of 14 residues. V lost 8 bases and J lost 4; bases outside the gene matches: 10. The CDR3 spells CASAKDRVAYGYTF. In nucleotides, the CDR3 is TGTGCCAGCGCTAAAGACAGGGTCGCCTATGGCTACACCTTC.

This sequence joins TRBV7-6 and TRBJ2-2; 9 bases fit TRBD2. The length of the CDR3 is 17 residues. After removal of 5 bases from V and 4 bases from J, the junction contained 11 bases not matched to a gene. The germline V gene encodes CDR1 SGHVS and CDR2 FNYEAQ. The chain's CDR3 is CASSLRGGRGATGELFF. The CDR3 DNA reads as TGTGCCAGCAGCCTGCGGGGGGGACGCGGGGCCACCGGGGAGCTGTTTTTT.

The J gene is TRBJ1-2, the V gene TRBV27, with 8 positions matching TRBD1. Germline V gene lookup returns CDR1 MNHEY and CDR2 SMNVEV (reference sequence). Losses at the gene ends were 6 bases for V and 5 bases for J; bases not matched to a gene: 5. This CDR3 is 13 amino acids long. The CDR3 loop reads CASRDRAGYGYTF. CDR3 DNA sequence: TGTGCCAGCAGGGACAGGGCGGGTTATGGCTACACCTTC.

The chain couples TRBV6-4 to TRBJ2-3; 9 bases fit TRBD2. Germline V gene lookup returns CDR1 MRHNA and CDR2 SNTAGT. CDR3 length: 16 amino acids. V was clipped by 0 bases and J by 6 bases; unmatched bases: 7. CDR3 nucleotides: TGTGCCAGCAGTGACTCGACGGCGGGAGGGCAGGATACGCAGTATTTT. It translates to CASSDSTAGGQDTQYF.

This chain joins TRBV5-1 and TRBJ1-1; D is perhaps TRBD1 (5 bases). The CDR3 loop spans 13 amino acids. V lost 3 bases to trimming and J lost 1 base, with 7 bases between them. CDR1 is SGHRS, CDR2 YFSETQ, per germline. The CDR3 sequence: CASSWQGNTEAFF. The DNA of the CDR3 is TGCGCCAGCAGCTGGCAGGGGAACACTGAAGCTTTCTTT.

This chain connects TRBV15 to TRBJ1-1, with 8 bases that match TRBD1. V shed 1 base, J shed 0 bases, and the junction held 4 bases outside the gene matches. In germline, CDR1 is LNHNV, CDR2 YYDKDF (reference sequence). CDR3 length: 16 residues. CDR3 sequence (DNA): TGTGCCACCAGCAGAGTAGGGACAGGTATGAACACTGAAGCTTTCTTT. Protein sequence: CATSRVGTGMNTEAFF.

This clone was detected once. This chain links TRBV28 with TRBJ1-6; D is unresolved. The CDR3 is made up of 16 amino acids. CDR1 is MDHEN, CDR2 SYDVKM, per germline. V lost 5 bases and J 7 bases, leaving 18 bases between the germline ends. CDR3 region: CASSTRVAQKNSPLHF. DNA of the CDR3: TGTGCCAGCAGTACTAGAGTCGCACAGAAAAATTCACCCCTCCACTTT. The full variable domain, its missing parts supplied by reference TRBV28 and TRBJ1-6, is DVKVTQSSRYLVKRTGEKVFLECVQDMDHENMFWYRQDPGLGLRLIYFSYDVKMKEKGDIPEGYSVSREKKERFSLILESASTNQTSMYLCASSTRVAQKNSPLHFGNGTRLTVT.

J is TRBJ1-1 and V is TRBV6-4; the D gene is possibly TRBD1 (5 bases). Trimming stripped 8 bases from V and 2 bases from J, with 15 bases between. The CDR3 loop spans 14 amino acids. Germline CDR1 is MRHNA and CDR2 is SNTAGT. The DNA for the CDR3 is TGTGCCAGCCAATTGGGGGGGAGTAACACTGAAGCTTTCTTT. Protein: CASQLGGSNTEAFF.

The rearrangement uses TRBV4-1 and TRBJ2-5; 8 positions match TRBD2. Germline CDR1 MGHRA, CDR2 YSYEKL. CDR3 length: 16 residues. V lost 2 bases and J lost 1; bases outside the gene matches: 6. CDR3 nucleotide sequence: TGCGCCAGCAGCCAAACAACTAGCGGAGGCCAAGAGACCCAGTACTTC. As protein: CASSQTTSGGQETQYF.

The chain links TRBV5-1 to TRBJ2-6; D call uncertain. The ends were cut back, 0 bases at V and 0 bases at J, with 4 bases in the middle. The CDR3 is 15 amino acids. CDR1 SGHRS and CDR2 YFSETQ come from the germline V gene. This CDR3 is CASSLDTSGANVLTF. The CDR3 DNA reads TGCGCCAGCAGCTTGGACACCTCTGGGGCCAACGTCCTGACTTTC.

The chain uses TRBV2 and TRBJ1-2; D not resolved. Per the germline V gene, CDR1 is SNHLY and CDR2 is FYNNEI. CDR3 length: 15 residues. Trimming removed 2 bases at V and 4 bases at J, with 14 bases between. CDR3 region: CASSEFGEVAYGYTF. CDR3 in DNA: TGTGCCAGCAGTGAATTTGGCGAGGTAGCCTATGGCTACACCTTC.

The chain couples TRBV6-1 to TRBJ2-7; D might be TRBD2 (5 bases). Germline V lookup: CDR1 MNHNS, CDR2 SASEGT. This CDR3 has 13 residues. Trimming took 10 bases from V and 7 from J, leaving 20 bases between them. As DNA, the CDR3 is TGTGCCACGGGGTGGCCAGGACTTGATGAGCAGTACTTC. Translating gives CATGWPGLDEQYF.

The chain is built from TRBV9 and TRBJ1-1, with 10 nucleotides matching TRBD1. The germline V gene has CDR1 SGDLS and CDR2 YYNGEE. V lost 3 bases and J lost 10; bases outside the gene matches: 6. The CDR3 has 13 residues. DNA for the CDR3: TGTGCCAGCAGCGCGTCCGGGACAGGGGCAGCTTTCTTT. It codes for CASSASGTGAAFF.

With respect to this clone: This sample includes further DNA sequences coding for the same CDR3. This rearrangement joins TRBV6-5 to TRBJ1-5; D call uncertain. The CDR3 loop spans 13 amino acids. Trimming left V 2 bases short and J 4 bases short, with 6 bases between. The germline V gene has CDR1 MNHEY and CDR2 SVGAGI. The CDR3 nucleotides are TGTGCCAGCAGTTACCGAGAAAATCAGCCCCAGCATTTT. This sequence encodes CASSYRENQPQHF.

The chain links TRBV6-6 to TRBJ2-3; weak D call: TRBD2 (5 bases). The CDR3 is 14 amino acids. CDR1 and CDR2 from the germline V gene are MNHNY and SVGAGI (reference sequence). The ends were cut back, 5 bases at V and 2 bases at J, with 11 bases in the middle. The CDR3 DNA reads TGTGCCAGCAGTCCGAGGGCCGTCACAGATACGCAGTATTTT. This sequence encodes CASSPRAVTDTQYF.

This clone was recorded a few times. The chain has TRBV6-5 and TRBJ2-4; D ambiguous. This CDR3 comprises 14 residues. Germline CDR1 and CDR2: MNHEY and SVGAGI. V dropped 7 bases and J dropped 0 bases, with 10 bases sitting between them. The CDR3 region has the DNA TGTGCCAGCACCACACCGGGAGCCAAAAACATTCAGTACTTC. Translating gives CASTTPGAKNIQYF.

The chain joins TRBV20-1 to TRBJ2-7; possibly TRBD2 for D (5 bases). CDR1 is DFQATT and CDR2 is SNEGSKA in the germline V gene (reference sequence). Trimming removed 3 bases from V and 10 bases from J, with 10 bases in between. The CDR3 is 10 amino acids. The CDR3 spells CSASSTNQYF. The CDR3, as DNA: TGCAGTGCTAGCTCGACTAACCAGTACTTC.